This T cell receptor (beta chain) stems from a study of T cell repertoires in cytomegalovirus infection. TCRdb redid the calling of the reads with MiXCR, one entry per CDR3 protein. The sample carries roughly 340,000 distinct CDR3 sequences, almost 30% recorded once. With regard to this clonotype: Its cognate antigen is unknown.

Germline V lookup: CDR1 SGHRS, CDR2 YFSETQ. The CDR3 covers 12 residues. V dropped 5 bases and J dropped 6 bases, with 11 bases sitting between them. The receptor was isolated from a human donor in good health (CMV status not recorded). Some clones in this sample may be carry-over from other donors' samples. The rearrangement uses TRBV5-1 and TRBJ1-2; the D is unclear. The sequencing used cultured PBMCs, collected from culture after CMV antigen stimulation. Here the CDR3 DNA reads TGCGCCAGCAGGGACCGTCAGAATGGCTACACCTTC. This gives the protein CASRDRQNGYTF.